The rows below give T cell receptor beta chains drawn from one sample of a study of technical replicates of blood from several donors. Produced via immunoSEQ multiplex PCR; TCRdb's table is partial and in-frame only. The table has about 59,000 clones, approximately 87% seen once. The sequenced sample consisted of PBMCs. The receptors here all came from a human donor in good health. Some clones in this sample may be carry-over from other donors' samples. CDR3s include the opening cysteine and the closing phenylalanine or tryptophan. A D gene is named only where the DNA matches it firmly. Clone size appears in some rows only: once, few, many, or a class for an expanded clone.

TRBJ2-7,TRBV4-1,TRBD2,NA,CASSQETSGDYEQYF,TGCGCCAGCAGCCAAGAAACTAGCGGGGACTACGAGCAGTACTTC
TRBJ2-5,TRBV14,TRBD2,NA,CASSSQTSGGSETQYF,TGTGCCAGCAGCTCCCAGACTAGCGGGGGGTCGGAGACCCAGTACTTC
TRBJ2-2,TRBV11-2,TRBD1,once,CASSSRGRTGELFF,TGTGCCAGCAGCTCTAGGGGGCGAACCGGGGAGCTGTTTTTT
TRBJ2-7,TRBV29-1,NA,NA,CSVTGSPYEQYF,TGCAGCGTGACCGGGAGCCCCTACGAGCAGTACTTC
TRBJ2-5,TRBV5-8,TRBD1,NA,CASSQDRDQETQYF,TGTGCCAGCAGTCAAGACAGGGATCAAGAGACCCAGTACTTC
TRBJ2-5,TRBV6-6,TRBD2,NA,CASSYPGGKETQYF,TGTGCCAGCAGTTACCCGGGGGGGAAAGAGACCCAGTACTTC
TRBJ1-3,TRBV9,NA,NA,CASSVTTNGNTIYF,TGTGCCAGCAGCGTAACGACTAATGGAAACACCATATATTTT
TRBJ1-2,TRBV5-6,TRBD1,NA,CASSPGQIYGYTF,TGTGCCAGCAGCCCGGGACAGATCTATGGCTACACCTTC
TRBJ2-1,TRBV12-1,NA,few,CASRRATGAYNEQFF,TGTGCCAGCAGGAGAGCGACGGGAGCCTACAATGAGCAGTTCTTC
TRBJ2-5,TRBV7-2,NA,few,CASSLVLLSPETQYF,TGTGCCAGCAGCTTAGTACTACTATCCCCAGAGACCCAGTACTTC
TRBJ2-7,TRBV5-1,TRBD2,many,CASSPGTSGTYEQYF,TGCGCCAGCAGCCCGGGAACTAGCGGTACCTACGAGCAGTACTTC
TRBJ1-2,TRBV18,NA,once,CASSLQTNYGYTF,TGTGCCAGCTCACTACAGACTAACTATGGCTACACCTTC
TRBJ2-2,TRBV6-4,TRBD2,NA,CASTAGGDTGELFF,TGTGCCAGCACGGCGGGAGGAGACACCGGGGAGCTGTTTTTT
TRBJ1-1,TRBV7-9,NA,few,CASSVTESNTEAFF,TGTGCCAGCAGTGTGACAGAGTCGAACACTGAAGCTTTCTTT
TRBJ2-3,TRBV15,TRBD2,NA,CATSRDKAGVADTQYF,TGTGCCACCAGCAGAGATAAGGCGGGAGTCGCAGATACGCAGTATTTT
TRBJ2-1,TRBV5-6,TRBD2,NA,CASAPLAGGEQFF,TGTGCCAGCGCGCCTCTAGCGGGCGGTGAGCAGTTCTTC
TRBJ2-5,TRBV7-2,TRBD1,NA,CASSFPGYRGDREGTQYF,TGTGCCAGCAGCTTCCCAGGTTACAGGGGGGACAGGGAGGGGACCCAGTACTTC
TRBJ1-2,TRBV20-1,NA,NA,CSARVEGGYTF,TGCAGTGCTAGAGTTGAGGGTGGCTACACCTTC
TRBJ2-1,TRBV5-5,NA,NA,CASFSRLDNEQFF,TGTGCCAGCTTTTCCCGGTTAGACAATGAGCAGTTCTTC
TRBJ2-6,TRBV7-9,NA,once,CASSVQGLGANVLTF,TGTGCCAGCAGCGTACAGGGTTTAGGGGCCAACGTCCTGACTTTC
TRBJ2-3,TRBV6-5,NA,NA,CASRFLASSTDTQYF,TGTGCCAGCAGATTCCTAGCGTCTAGCACAGATACGCAGTATTTT
TRBJ2-5,TRBV7-9,NA,NA,CASSFSRQEQETQYF,TGTGCCAGCAGCTTTTCGAGACAGGAACAAGAGACCCAGTACTTC
TRBJ2-5,TRBV19,TRBD2,NA,CASSIRTSGQETQYF,TGTGCCAGTAGTATCAGGACTAGCGGCCAAGAGACCCAGTACTTC
TRBJ2-7,TRBV27,TRBD1,NA,CARKGAPGHEQYF,TGTGCCAGAAAGGGGGCCCCTGGGCACGAGCAGTACTTC
TRBJ2-1,TRBV5-4,TRBD2,NA,CASSRTSGGYNEQFF,TGTGCCAGCAGCCGGACTAGCGGGGGTTACAATGAGCAGTTCTTC
TRBJ2-7,TRBV6-1,TRBD2,NA,CASSERLAGASEQYF,TGTGCCAGCAGTGAAAGGCTAGCGGGAGCTTCCGAGCAGTACTTC
TRBJ2-7,TRBV6-6,NA,NA,CASSYLTPSGEQYF,TGTGCCAGCAGTTACCTGACTCCGTCGGGCGAGCAGTACTTC
TRBJ2-5,TRBV9,TRBD2,NA,CASSVGLAGGLQETQYF,TGTGCCAGCAGCGTAGGGCTAGCGGGGGGCCTCCAAGAGACCCAGTACTTC